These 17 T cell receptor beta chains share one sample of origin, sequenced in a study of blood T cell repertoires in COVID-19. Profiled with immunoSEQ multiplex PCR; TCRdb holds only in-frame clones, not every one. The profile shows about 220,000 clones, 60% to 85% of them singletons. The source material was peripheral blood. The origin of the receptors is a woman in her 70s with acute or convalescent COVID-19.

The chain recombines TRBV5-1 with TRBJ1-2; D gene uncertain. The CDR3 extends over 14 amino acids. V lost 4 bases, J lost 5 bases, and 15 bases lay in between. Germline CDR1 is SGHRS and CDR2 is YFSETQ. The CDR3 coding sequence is TGCGCCAGCAGCGACACTAGTACGGTTTATGGCTACACCTTC. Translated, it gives CASSDTSTVYGYTF.

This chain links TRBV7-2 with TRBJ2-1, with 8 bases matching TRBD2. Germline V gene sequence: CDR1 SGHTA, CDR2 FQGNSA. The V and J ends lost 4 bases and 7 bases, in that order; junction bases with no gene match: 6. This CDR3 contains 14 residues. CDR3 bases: TGTGCCAGCAGCTCCGCCGGGGGGGCAAATGAGCAGTTCTTC. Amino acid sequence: CASSSAGGANEQFF.

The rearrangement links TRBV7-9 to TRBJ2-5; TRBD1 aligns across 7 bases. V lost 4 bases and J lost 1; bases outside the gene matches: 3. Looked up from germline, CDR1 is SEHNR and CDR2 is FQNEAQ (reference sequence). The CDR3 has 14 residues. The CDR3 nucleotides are TGTGCCAGCAGCTATGAGGGGGCCCAAGAGACCCAGTACTTC. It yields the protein CASSYEGAQETQYF.

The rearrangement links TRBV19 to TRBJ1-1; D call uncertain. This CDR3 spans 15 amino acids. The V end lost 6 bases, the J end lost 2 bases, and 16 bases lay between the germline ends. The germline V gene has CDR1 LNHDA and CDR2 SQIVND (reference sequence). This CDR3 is CASRGSSTANTEAFF. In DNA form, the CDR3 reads TGTGCCAGTAGGGGGAGTTCGACGGCCAACACTGAAGCTTTCTTT.

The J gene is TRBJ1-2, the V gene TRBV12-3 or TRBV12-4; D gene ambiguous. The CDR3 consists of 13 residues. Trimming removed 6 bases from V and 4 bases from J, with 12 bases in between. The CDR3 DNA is TGTGCCAGCAGCAATGAGGAGGCCTATGGCTACACCTTC. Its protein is CASSNEEAYGYTF.

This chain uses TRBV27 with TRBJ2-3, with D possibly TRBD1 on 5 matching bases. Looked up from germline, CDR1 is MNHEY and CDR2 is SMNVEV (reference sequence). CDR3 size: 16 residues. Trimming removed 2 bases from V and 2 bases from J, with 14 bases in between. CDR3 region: CASSLGATFPTDTQYF. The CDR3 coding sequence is TGTGCCAGCAGTTTAGGGGCTACCTTTCCCACAGATACGCAGTATTTT.

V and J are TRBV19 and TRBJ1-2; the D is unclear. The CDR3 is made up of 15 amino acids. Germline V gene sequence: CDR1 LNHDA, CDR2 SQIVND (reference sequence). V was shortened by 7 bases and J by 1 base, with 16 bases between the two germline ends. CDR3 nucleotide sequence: TGTGCCAGTATCGGCGGCGTGCAGCGTAACTATGGCTACACCTTC. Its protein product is CASIGGVQRNYGYTF.

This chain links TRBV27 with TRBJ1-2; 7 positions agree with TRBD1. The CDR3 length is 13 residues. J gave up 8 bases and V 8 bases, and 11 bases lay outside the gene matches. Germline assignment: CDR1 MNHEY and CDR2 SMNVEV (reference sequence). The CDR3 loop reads CASGTGEARGYTF. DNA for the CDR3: TGTGCCAGCGGCACAGGGGAGGCTAGAGGCTACACCTTC.

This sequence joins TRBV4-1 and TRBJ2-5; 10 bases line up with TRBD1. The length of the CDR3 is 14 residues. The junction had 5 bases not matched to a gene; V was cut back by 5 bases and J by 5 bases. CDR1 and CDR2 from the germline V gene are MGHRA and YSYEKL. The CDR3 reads CASSKGTGAETQYF. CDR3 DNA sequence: TGCGCCAGCAGCAAAGGGACAGGGGCGGAGACCCAGTACTTC.

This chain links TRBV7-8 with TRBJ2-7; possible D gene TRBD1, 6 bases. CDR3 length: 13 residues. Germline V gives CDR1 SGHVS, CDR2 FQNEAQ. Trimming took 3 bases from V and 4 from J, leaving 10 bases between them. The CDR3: CASSFLQGYEQYF. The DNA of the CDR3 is TGTGCCAGCAGCTTTTTACAGGGTTACGAGCAGTACTTC.

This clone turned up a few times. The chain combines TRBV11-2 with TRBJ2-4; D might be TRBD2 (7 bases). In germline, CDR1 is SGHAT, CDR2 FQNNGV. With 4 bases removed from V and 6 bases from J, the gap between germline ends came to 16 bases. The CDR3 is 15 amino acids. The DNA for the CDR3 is TGTGCCAGCAGCTGGTCCGGGGGGCGGGGAAACATTCAGTACTTC. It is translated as CASSWSGGRGNIQYF. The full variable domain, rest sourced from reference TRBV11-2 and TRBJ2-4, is EAGVAQSPRYKIIEKRQSVAFWCNPISGHATLYWYQQILGQGPKLLIQFQNNGVVDDSQLPKDRFSAERLKGVDSTLKIQPAKLEDSAVYLCASSWSGGRGNIQYFGAGTRLSVL.

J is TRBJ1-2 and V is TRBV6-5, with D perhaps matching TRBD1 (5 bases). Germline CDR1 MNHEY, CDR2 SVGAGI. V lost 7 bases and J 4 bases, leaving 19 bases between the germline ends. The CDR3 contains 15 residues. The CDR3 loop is CASTNTPDSPYGYTF. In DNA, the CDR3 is TGTGCCAGCACCAATACCCCCGACAGCCCCTATGGCTACACCTTC.

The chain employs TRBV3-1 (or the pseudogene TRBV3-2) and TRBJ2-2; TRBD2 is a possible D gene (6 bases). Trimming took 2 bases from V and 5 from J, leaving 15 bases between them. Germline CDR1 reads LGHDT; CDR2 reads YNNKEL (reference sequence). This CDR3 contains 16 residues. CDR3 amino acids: CASSQFAGQNTGELFF. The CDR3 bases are TGTGCCAGCAGCCAATTTGCGGGGCAAAATACCGGGGAGCTGTTTTTT.

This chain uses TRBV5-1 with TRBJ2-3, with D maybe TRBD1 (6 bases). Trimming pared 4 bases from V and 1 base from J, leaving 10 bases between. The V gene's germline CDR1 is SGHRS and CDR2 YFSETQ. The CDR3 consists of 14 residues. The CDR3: CASSKQGGTDTQYF. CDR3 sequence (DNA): TGCGCCAGCAGCAAACAGGGAGGCACAGATACGCAGTATTTT.

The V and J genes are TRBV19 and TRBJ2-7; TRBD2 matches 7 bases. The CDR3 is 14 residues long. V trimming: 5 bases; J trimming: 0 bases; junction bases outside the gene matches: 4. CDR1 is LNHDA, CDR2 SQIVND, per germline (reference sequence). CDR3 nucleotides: TGTGCCAGTAGTTTCGGCGGGGGCTCCTACGAGCAGTACTTC. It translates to CASSFGGGSYEQYF.

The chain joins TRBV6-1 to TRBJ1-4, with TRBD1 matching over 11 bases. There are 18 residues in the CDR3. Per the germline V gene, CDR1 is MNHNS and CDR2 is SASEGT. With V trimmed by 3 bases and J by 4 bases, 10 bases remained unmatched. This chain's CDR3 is CASSDGGGTGGGNEKLFF. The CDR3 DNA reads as TGTGCCAGCAGTGATGGCGGTGGGACAGGGGGGGGTAATGAAAAACTGTTTTTT.

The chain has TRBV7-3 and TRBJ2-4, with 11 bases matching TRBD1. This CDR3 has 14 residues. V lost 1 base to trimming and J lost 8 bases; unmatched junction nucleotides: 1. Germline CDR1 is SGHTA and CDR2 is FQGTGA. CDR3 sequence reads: CASSLRGQGDIQYF. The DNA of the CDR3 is TGTGCCAGCAGCTTAAGGGGACAGGGGGACATTCAGTACTTC.